This T cell receptor (beta chain) is drawn from a study of shared clonotypes between healthy human individuals. Once extracted for a subset, genomic DNA was divided evenly among several immunoSEQ plates. Libraries were prepared by immunoSEQ multiplex PCR; TCRdb keeps only in-frame clonotypes and omits some of them. The sample consists of 2.3 million or so clones, approximately 95% of them appearing once. The V and J ends lost 6 bases and 6 bases, in that order; junction bases with no gene match: 4. CDR3 length: 14 amino acids. In germline, CDR1 is PRHDT, CDR2 FYEKMQ (reference sequence). V is TRBV13 and J is TRBJ2-7; 14 bases are shared with TRBD2. The sequencing sample was made of naive CD4+ T cells from PBMCs. As for subset: CD45RA+ positively selected. The receptor comes from a man in his late teens or twenties in good health. Some clones in this sample may be carry-over from other donors' samples. The CDR3: CASRPGLAGVEQYF. For the CDR3, the DNA is TGTGCCAGCAGACCGGGACTAGCGGGAGTCGAGCAGTACTTC.